The clone carrying this TCR beta chain was counted once. This CDR3 is 16 amino acids long. Germline V gene lookup returns CDR1 SGHRS and CDR2 YFSETQ. Losses at the gene ends were 2 bases for V and 1 base for J; bases not matched to a gene: 7. Assay used: immunoSEQ multiplex PCR; TCRdb lists only in-frame clones, some missing. The sample has more than 550,000 clones; 92% are singletons. CD45RO-negative CD8 cells positively selected for CCR7 made up the naive population, which excluded terminally differentiated effector memory CD45RA+ cells. This sample stems from a study of shared clonotypes between healthy human individuals.

The J gene is TRBJ2-5, the V gene TRBV5-1; TRBD2 matches 8 bases. The clonotype comes from a man under 40 in good health. Sequencing was done on a sample of naive CD8+ T cells sorted from blood. The chain's CDR3 is CASSFRSGRPQETQYF. In DNA form, the CDR3 reads TGCGCCAGCAGCTTTCGGAGCGGGAGACCCCAAGAGACCCAGTACTTC.